This T cell receptor beta chain is drawn from a study of response to subunit inactivated influenza vaccine. General study findings and limits: The authors put forward the suggestion that each seasonal influenza vaccination may bring in only a limited number of new T cells.

Notes on this clonotype: Antigen unknown.

V lost 0 bases, J lost 6 bases, and 11 bases lay in between. CDR1 LGHNA and CDR2 YSLEER come from the germline V gene. CDR3 length equals 14 residues. A single record per CDR3 protein comes from TCRdb applying MiXCR to the RT-PCR reads. The table lists 500,000 to 600,000 distinct CDR3 sequences, about 7.6% of them singletons. The chain couples TRBV4-3 to TRBJ2-5; no firm D call. The material sequenced was PBMCs from blood, taken around 25 months after vaccination. The clonotype comes from a man between 50 and 70 years old who received an inactivated influenza vaccine. In DNA, the CDR3 is TGCGCCAGCAGCCAAGATTTACTATCAAAGACCCAGTACTTC. This encodes CASSQDLLSKTQYF.